This entry is about one TCR beta chain. Its antigen is unknown. Germline CDR1 is MDHEN and CDR2 is SYDVKM. This CDR3 spans 11 amino acids. Deletions cut 11 bases from V and 10 bases from J, with 14 bases between. This record belongs to a study of shared clonotypes between healthy human individuals. Findings and caveats of the study: It was the non-shared clonotypes that had lower generation probabilities than clonotypes shared by all four donors.

TCRdb's copy holds only in-frame clones and misses some; the assay was immunoSEQ multiplex PCR. The sample holds 2,500,000 or so clones, around 93% seen once. The source is a man aged 18 to 35 in good health. Some clones in this sample may be carry-over from other donors' samples. The chain carries TRBV28 and TRBJ1-4; possibly TRBD1 for D (5 bases). The specimen was naive CD4+ T cells from PBMCs. Indicated subset: CD45RA+ positively selected. The CDR3 here is CAGRGDGKLFF. CDR3 in DNA: TGTGCCGGACGGGGCGACGGAAAACTGTTTTTT.